What follows are 16 T cell receptor beta chains derived from one specimen sequenced in a study of shared clonotypes between healthy human individuals. TCRdb keeps only in-frame clones here, not all; method: immunoSEQ multiplex PCR. The sample has about 2,200,000 clones; roughly 91% are singletons. Terminally differentiated effector memory CD45RA+ cells were left out of the naive CD8 fraction, which was CD45RO-negative and positively selected for CCR7. The sample comprised naive CD8+ T cells from PBMCs. The receptors were sampled from a man aged 18 to 30 in good health. Some clones in this sample may be carry-over from other donors' samples.

The rearrangement links TRBV4-3 to TRBJ2-1, with D hard to call. Trimming left V 0 bases short and J 2 bases short, with 8 bases between. The CDR3 spans 15 residues. Germline lookup yields CDR1 LGHNA and CDR2 YSLEER. The DNA of the CDR3 is TGCGCCAGCAGCCAAGATTCCGCTCCCTACAATGAGCAGTTCTTC. It is translated as CASSQDSAPYNEQFF.

The rearrangement links TRBV7-9 to TRBJ2-1; 7 bases align to TRBD2. Germline V gives CDR1 SEHNR, CDR2 FQNEAQ (reference sequence). This CDR3 region has 16 residues. The V and J ends lost 4 bases and 6 bases, in that order; junction bases with no gene match: 12. The CDR3 loop reads CASSSFSGSNFNEQFF. CDR3 nucleotide sequence: TGTGCCAGCAGCTCATTTAGCGGGTCGAATTTCAATGAGCAGTTCTTC.

The gene calls are TRBV5-8 and TRBJ2-7; 9 bases align to TRBD1. Looked up from germline, CDR1 is SGHTS and CDR2 is YDEGEE. The V gene end was trimmed by 5 bases and the J gene end by 3 bases; junction bases not matched to a gene: 15. CDR3 size: 17 residues. The CDR3 protein is CASRLLRRTGEYYEQYF. The CDR3 DNA follows: TGTGCCAGCAGGTTGTTACGTAGGACAGGGGAATACTACGAGCAGTACTTC.

V gene TRBV6-5 combines with J gene TRBJ2-7; 7 nucleotides agree with TRBD2. Per the germline V gene, CDR1 is MNHEY and CDR2 is SVGAGI. J lost 3 bases, V lost 5 bases, and 10 bases had no gene match. The CDR3 sequence is 15 residues long. CDR3 protein: CASSVGGVPGYEQYF. CDR3 in DNA: TGTGCCAGCAGTGTGGGGGGGGTCCCCGGCTACGAGCAGTACTTC.

On this clone: The same CDR3 can be traced to other DNA sequences in this sample. The gene calls are TRBV6-5 and TRBJ2-1; possible D gene TRBD2, 6 bases. Trimming cost V 0 bases and J 4 bases, with 10 bases left between them. Looked up from germline, CDR1 is MNHEY and CDR2 is SVGAGI. The CDR3 has 15 residues. The CDR3 spells CASSYSTGAYNEQFF. CDR3 DNA: TGTGCCAGCAGTTACTCAACGGGAGCGTACAATGAGCAGTTCTTC.

The chain joins TRBV7-7 to TRBJ2-5; 8 bases line up with TRBD1. This CDR3 spans 15 amino acids. J lost 5 bases, V lost 5 bases, and 10 bases had no gene match. The germline V gene encodes CDR1 SSHAT and CDR2 FNYEAQ (reference sequence). DNA for the CDR3: TGTGCCAGCAGCGTCCTGCTCCGGGACAGGGAGACCCAGTACTTC. This translates into CASSVLLRDRETQYF.

V is TRBV4-3 and J is TRBJ1-4; D not resolved. The V end was cut by 0 bases, the J end by 6 bases, with 11 bases between. From germline, CDR1 is LGHNA and CDR2 YSLEER. The CDR3 has 15 amino acids. The CDR3 DNA is TGCGCCAGCAGCCAAGATCGGGTCTTCCATGAAAAACTGTTTTTT. Residues: CASSQDRVFHEKLFF.

This chain joins TRBV9 and TRBJ1-4, with D perhaps TRBD1 (5 bases). The germline V gene encodes CDR1 SGDLS and CDR2 YYNGEE. This CDR3 has 15 residues. V gave up 4 bases and J gave up 8 bases, with 18 bases separating them. In DNA, the CDR3 is TGTGCCAGCAGCCACCCACTCCGGGACGGGGAAAAACTGTTTTTT. Translating gives CASSHPLRDGEKLFF.

V and J are TRBV27 and TRBJ2-7; tentatively, D is TRBD2 (6 bases). The V gene's germline CDR1 is MNHEY and CDR2 SMNVEV (reference sequence). Trimming removed 5 bases from V and 4 bases from J, with 18 bases in between. CDR3 size: 15 residues. The CDR3 DNA reads TGTGCCAGCAGTCCCAGACTAGTCCCCCAATACGAGCAGTACTTC. It encodes CASSPRLVPQYEQYF.

V and J are TRBV6-1 and TRBJ2-7; no reliable D call. Per the germline V gene, CDR1 is MNHNS and CDR2 is SASEGT. The CDR3 totals 11 residues. V lost 9 bases, J lost 5 bases, and 11 bases lay in between. CDR3 amino acids: CASSWSHEQYF. As DNA, the CDR3 is TGTGCCAGTAGTTGGAGTCACGAGCAGTACTTC.

The J gene is TRBJ2-1, the V gene TRBV9; D is unclear. The CDR3 is made up of 14 amino acids. Germline assignment: CDR1 SGDLS and CDR2 YYNGEE. Trimming took off 0 bases at V and 8 bases at J, with 12 bases between the two ends. The CDR3 sequence is CASSVERDLDEQFF. DNA of the CDR3: TGTGCCAGCAGCGTAGAACGAGACTTAGATGAGCAGTTCTTC. Full variable domain (outside the CDR3, taken from reference TRBV9 and TRBJ2-1): DSGVTQTPKHLITATGQRVTLRCSPRSGDLSVYWYQQSLDQGLQFLIQYYNGEERAKGNILERFSAQQFPDLHSELNLSSLELGDSALYFCASSVERDLDEQFFGPGTRLTVL.

The CDR3 sequence: CASSDARVSYEQYF. The CDR3 nucleotides read TGTGCCAGCAGTGACGCTCGGGTCTCCTACGAGCAGTACTTC. The J gene is TRBJ2-7, the V gene TRBV27; D is ambiguous. This CDR3 is built from 14 residues. V was trimmed by 5 bases and J by 0 bases, leaving 11 bases between them. Germline V CDR1 and CDR2: MNHEY, SMNVEV (reference sequence).

The genes are TRBV10-1 and TRBJ2-3; D is uncertain. The CDR3 spans 14 residues. CDR1 and CDR2 from the germline V gene are WNHNN and SYGVQD (reference sequence). Trimming stripped 3 bases from V and 2 bases from J, with 9 bases between. The CDR3 sequence: CASSDSRTTDTQYF. For the CDR3, the DNA is TGCGCCAGCAGTGACTCCCGGACCACAGATACGCAGTATTTT.

The V call is TRBV27, the J call TRBJ2-3; TRBD2 aligns across 8 bases. The V gene's germline CDR1 is MNHEY and CDR2 SMNVEV (reference sequence). The CDR3 contains 17 residues. V was pared by 1 base and J by 3 bases, with 9 bases of the junction left unmatched. CDR3 region: CASSLLGATSVTDTQYF. For the CDR3, the DNA is TGTGCCAGCAGTTTATTAGGGGCGACTAGCGTTACAGATACGCAGTATTTT.

Note on this clone: The identical CDR3 is also encoded by other nucleotide sequences in the sample. This sequence joins TRBV10-3 and TRBJ2-7; TRBD1 aligns across 8 bases. CDR1 ENHRY and CDR2 SYGVKD come from the germline V gene. Trimming cost V 10 bases and J 0 bases; bases outside gene matches: 2. This CDR3 is 12 amino acids long. The CDR3 protein is CATGQASYEQYF. CDR3 in DNA: TGTGCCACGGGACAGGCCTCCTACGAGCAGTACTTC.

This sequence joins TRBV9 and TRBJ2-3, with D perhaps given as TRBD1 or TRBD2 (5 bases each). Trimming removed 0 bases from V and 4 bases from J, with 12 bases in between. The CDR3 is 15 residues long. Per germline, CDR1 SGDLS and CDR2 YYNGEE. The CDR3 loop reads CASSVAKLGADTQYF. As DNA, the CDR3 is TGTGCCAGCAGCGTAGCCAAGCTGGGGGCAGATACGCAGTATTTT. Supplemented by reference TRBV9 and TRBJ2-3, the full variable domain reads DSGVTQTPKHLITATGQRVTLRCSPRSGDLSVYWYQQSLDQGLQFLIQYYNGEERAKGNILERFSAQQFPDLHSELNLSSLELGDSALYFCASSVAKLGADTQYFGPGTRLTVL.